One and the same sample provided the 5 T cell receptor beta chains below, sequenced in a study of OX40 agonist ivuxolimab in advanced cancers. Produced via immunoSEQ multiplex PCR; TCRdb's table is partial and in-frame only. The table records fewer than 100,000 clones, just over 85% of them present only once. The sequences come from CD4+ or CD8+ T cells sorted from blood, collected in a trial of the OX40 agonist ivuxolimab. These receptors were collected from an adult with an advanced solid tumor such as melanoma, head and neck, liver or kidney cancer.

The V and J genes are TRBV6-6 and TRBJ1-1; D not certain. Trimming took 7 bases from V and 1 from J, leaving 7 bases between them. CDR3 length: 12 residues. Germline CDR1 MNHNY, CDR2 SVGAGI (reference sequence). The CDR3 bases are TGTGCCAGCAAAACTCCGAACACTGAAGCTTTCTTT. Translating it yields CASKTPNTEAFF.

The chain couples TRBV5-1 to TRBJ2-1, with D unclear. The germline V and J ends were trimmed by 2 bases and 4 bases, with 10 bases remaining between them. In germline, CDR1 is SGHRS, CDR2 YFSETQ. The CDR3 consists of 14 residues. The CDR3 DNA reads as TGCGCCAGCAGCTTTCGAGACAATTACAATGAGCAGTTCTTC. Protein sequence: CASSFRDNYNEQFF.

The chain is built from TRBV9 and TRBJ1-2; TRBD1 might be the D (5 bases). Germline V gene data show CDR1 as SGDLS and CDR2 as YYNGEE. Trimming removed 0 bases at V and 5 bases at J, with 11 bases between. The CDR3 spans 14 residues. The CDR3 coding sequence is TGTGCCAGCAGCGTAGACGACAGCGAGTATGGCTACACCTTC. It yields the protein CASSVDDSEYGYTF.

The V call is TRBV6-5, the J call TRBJ1-3; D is perhaps TRBD1 (6 bases). CDR1 is MNHEY, CDR2 SVGAGI, per germline. V was pared by 7 bases and J by 5 bases, with 15 bases between. This CDR3 spans 14 amino acids. In DNA form, the CDR3 reads TGTGCCAGCATGTCTACAGGGTTACGAAACACCATATATTTT. It yields the protein CASMSTGLRNTIYF.

This clone appeared a few times. This sequence joins TRBV7-6 and TRBJ1-2; D not certain. This CDR3 is built from 13 residues. Trimming shortened V by 5 bases and J by 5 bases, and 12 bases separated the two germline ends. The germline CDR1 and CDR2 sequences are SGHVS and FNYEAQ. CDR3 sequence reads: CASSPAHLYGYTF. The CDR3, as DNA: TGTGCCAGCAGCCCCGCTCACTTATATGGCTACACCTTC.